This T cell receptor beta chain was profiled in a study of human T cells and chemical hapten exposure. Study at large: On around 2 cm by around 2 cm of upper inner arm skin, sensitization was performed with 2% DPC.

The library gave individual cDNA molecules unique molecular identifiers. Using its own MiXCR run on the RACE reads, TCRdb lists one record per CDR3 protein. Of under 120,000 distinct CDR3 sequences listed, about 11% were seen once; the top ten hold under 4.5%. Time point of the sample: patch test 1, 2 weeks after DPC sensitization. Treatment here: therapeutic diphenylcyclopropenone sensitization with weekly scalp DPC. Germline CDR1 reads SGHDT; CDR2 reads YYEEEE. V dropped 3 bases and J dropped 4 bases, with 10 bases sitting between them. CDR3 length equals 13 residues. Comment on this clonotype: Its target is not known.

Study conclusions and caveats: Healthy individuals' immune responses may differ from those of donors, who had alopecia.

The V gene is TRBV5-6, the J gene TRBJ1-1; no clear D gene. Sequencing used whole blood, obtained in connection with sensitization to the hapten diphenylcyclopropenone (DPC). The TCR was taken from a woman aged 40 to 50 with alopecia areata. Some clones in this sample may be carry-over from other donors' samples. CDR3 nucleotides: TGTGCCAGCAGCTCCCCCTGGGGCACTGAAGCTTTCTTT. It specifies CASSSPWGTEAFF.